A single sample gave rise to the 15 T cell receptor beta chains below, sequenced in a study of human T cells and chemical hapten exposure. The study extracted total RNA from unfractionated whole blood. Unique molecular identifiers were attached to individual cDNA molecules during library preparation. TCRdb analysed the reads with MiXCR anew, one entry per CDR3 protein. The data show approximately 3,100 distinct CDR3 sequences, with around 53% seen just once and about 11% held by the top ten. The specimen sequenced was whole blood. Receptors originate from a human donor who had alopecia or was a healthy volunteer (not recorded which). Some clones in this sample may be carry-over from other donors' samples. This table probably holds off-target reads from a library built for another chain.

V usage is TRBV2 and J usage is TRBJ2-3, with D unresolved. The ends were cut back, 6 bases at V and 2 bases at J, with 9 bases in the middle. The CDR3 consists of 13 residues. Germline V gene data show CDR1 as SNHLY and CDR2 as FYNNEI. As DNA, the CDR3 is TGTGCCAGCAGCCCCTTTCCCACAGATACGCAGTATTTT. Amino acid sequence: CASSPFPTDTQYF.

The chain has TRBV4-2 and TRBJ2-1; possibly TRBD2 for D (5 bases). The CDR3 is 15 residues long. The germline CDR1 and CDR2 sequences are LGHNA and YNFKEQ. The V end lost 3 bases, the J end lost 2 bases, and 11 bases lay between the germline ends. The CDR3 loop reads CASSQNAGTYNEQFF. The CDR3 DNA is TGTGCCAGCAGCCAGAACGCGGGCACCTACAATGAGCAGTTCTTC.

The chain combines TRBV28 with TRBJ2-5; TRBD2 is a possible D gene (6 bases). Trimming pared 5 bases from V and 5 bases from J, leaving 15 bases between. This CDR3 region has 14 residues. The germline CDR1 and CDR2 sequences are MDHEN and SYDVKM. CDR3 region: CASSQGGGTETQYF. The CDR3 nucleotides are TGTGCCAGCAGTCAGGGTGGAGGGACCGAGACCCAGTACTTC.

This clonotype was counted between two and nine times. The V and J genes are TRBV6-6 and TRBJ2-2, with TRBD1 matching 7 bases. After removal of 2 bases from V and 1 base from J, the junction contained 1 base not matched to a gene. Germline loops: CDR1 MNHNY, CDR2 SVGAGI (reference sequence). This CDR3 has 15 residues. CDR3 bases: TGTGCCAGCAGTTACGGGGACAGGAACACCGGGGAGCTGTTTTTT. Encoded protein: CASSYGDRNTGELFF.

This chain connects TRBV12-3 or TRBV12-4 to TRBJ2-1, with 7 bases matching TRBD1. The CDR3 extends over 14 amino acids. V lost 5 bases and J lost 3; bases outside the gene matches: 4. CDR3 DNA: TGTGCCAGCAGTCCTGGACAGGACTACAATGAGCAGTTCTTC. Translating gives CASSPGQDYNEQFF.

The chain carries TRBV4-1 and TRBJ2-3; 10 nucleotides match TRBD1. CDR3 length: 17 residues. Per germline, CDR1 MGHRA and CDR2 YSYEKL. Trimming cost V 4 bases and J 3 bases; bases outside gene matches: 10. The CDR3 coding sequence is TGCGCCAGCAGCCGCGCCGGGACAGGGGATGGGACAGATACGCAGTATTTT. This encodes CASSRAGTGDGTDTQYF.

This rearrangement joins TRBV7-6 to TRBJ2-1; TRBD1 matches at 9 bases. Trimming cost V 1 base and J 3 bases; bases outside gene matches: 1. There are 15 residues in the CDR3. Germline V CDR1 and CDR2: SGHVS, FNYEAQ. The chain's CDR3 is CASSLGDRVYNEQFF. CDR3 in DNA: TGTGCCAGCAGCTTAGGGGACAGGGTCTACAATGAGCAGTTCTTC.

The genes are TRBV6-2 or TRBV6-3 and TRBJ2-1; TRBD2 matches 10 bases. This CDR3 has 17 residues. Germline V gene sequence: CDR1 MNHEY, CDR2 SVGEGT. Germline trimming cut 5 bases from V and 0 bases from J; bases unmatched to any gene: 7. CDR3 sequence reads: CASSNSGGLSSYNEQFF. The CDR3 nucleotides are TGTGCCAGCAGTAATAGCGGGGGGCTTAGCTCCTACAATGAGCAGTTCTTC.

The gene calls are TRBV12-3 or TRBV12-4 and TRBJ2-7, with 8 bases fitting TRBD1. Trimming took 6 bases from V and 6 from J; bases not matched to a gene: 10. The CDR3 consists of 14 residues. The CDR3 loop is CASSHTLTGAEQYF. The CDR3 DNA sequence: TGTGCCAGCAGCCATACCCTGACAGGGGCCGAGCAGTACTTC.

Only a few counts were recorded for this clonotype. J is TRBJ2-3 and V is TRBV11-2, with 7 positions matching TRBD2. Germline CDR1 and CDR2: SGHAT and FQNNGV. This CDR3 contains 14 residues. The V segment lost 6 bases and the J segment 3 bases; nucleotides outside the gene matches: 6. The CDR3 loop reads CASRKRGKTDTQYF. CDR3 in DNA: TGTGCCAGCAGGAAGCGGGGAAAAACAGATACGCAGTATTTT. The full variable domain, with the rest looked up from reference TRBV11-2 and TRBJ2-3, is EAGVAQSPRYKIIEKRQSVAFWCNPISGHATLYWYQQILGQGPKLLIQFQNNGVVDDSQLPKDRFSAERLKGVDSTLKIQPAKLEDSAVYLCASRKRGKTDTQYFGPGTRLTVL.

This clonotype has only a few counts. The chain uses TRBV11-1 and TRBJ2-7; 7 nucleotides line up with TRBD2. V lost 1 base and J lost 2; bases outside the gene matches: 2. Germline CDR1 and CDR2: SGHAT and FQDESV (reference sequence). There are 14 residues in the CDR3. The CDR3 sequence: CASSLGGRAYEQYF. Written as DNA, the CDR3 is TGTGCCAGCAGCTTAGGAGGGAGGGCCTACGAGCAGTACTTC.

This chain joins TRBV29-1 and TRBJ2-2; maybe TRBD1 (7 bases). Germline-derived CDR1 and CDR2 are SQVTM and ANQGSEA. The CDR3 spans 13 residues. V lost 4 bases and J 5 bases, leaving 11 bases between the germline ends. The CDR3 protein is CSVAQGRTGELFF. Written as DNA, the CDR3 is TGCAGCGTTGCACAGGGGAGGACCGGGGAGCTGTTTTTT.

There are a few counts of this clonotype. This chain links TRBV7-2 with TRBJ2-3; D not certain. CDR3 length equals 12 residues. The V end lost 5 bases, the J end lost 5 bases, and 8 bases lay between the germline ends. The germline CDR1 and CDR2 sequences are SGHTA and FQGNSA. Here the CDR3 DNA reads TGTGCCAGCAGCATAATTCAAGATACGCAGTATTTT. It specifies CASSIIQDTQYF.

V and J are TRBV20-1 and TRBJ2-1; the match to TRBD1 covers 7 bases. J lost 5 bases, V lost 6 bases, and 13 bases had no gene match. Germline values: CDR1 DFQATT, CDR2 SNEGSKA (reference sequence). The CDR3 is 15 residues long. The DNA for the CDR3 is TGCAGTGCCCCATGGGACCCGGGACAGAACAATGAGCAGTTCTTC. It is translated as CSAPWDPGQNNEQFF.

This clonotype has just a few counts. The rearrangement links TRBV11-2 to TRBJ2-2; possibly TRBD1 for D (6 bases). CDR3 length equals 15 residues. CDR1 and CDR2 from the germline V gene are SGHAT and FQNNGV. V gave up 5 bases and J gave up 5 bases, with 15 bases separating them. The chain's CDR3 is CASSPKTGPTGELFF. CDR3 DNA sequence: TGTGCCAGCAGCCCCAAGACAGGTCCGACCGGGGAGCTGTTTTTT.